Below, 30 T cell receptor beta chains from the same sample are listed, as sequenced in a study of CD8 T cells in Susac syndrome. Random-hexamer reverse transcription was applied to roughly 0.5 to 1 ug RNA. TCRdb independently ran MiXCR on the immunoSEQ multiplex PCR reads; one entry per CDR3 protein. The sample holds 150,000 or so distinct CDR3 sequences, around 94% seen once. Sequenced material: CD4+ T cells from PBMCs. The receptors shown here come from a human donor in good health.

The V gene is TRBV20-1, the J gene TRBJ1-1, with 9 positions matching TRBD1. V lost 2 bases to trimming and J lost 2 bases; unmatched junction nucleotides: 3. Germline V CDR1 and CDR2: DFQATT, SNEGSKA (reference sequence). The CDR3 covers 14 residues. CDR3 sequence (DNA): TGCAGTGCTAGAAGGGACAGGGTAAACACTGAAGCTTTCTTT. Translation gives CSARRDRVNTEAFF.

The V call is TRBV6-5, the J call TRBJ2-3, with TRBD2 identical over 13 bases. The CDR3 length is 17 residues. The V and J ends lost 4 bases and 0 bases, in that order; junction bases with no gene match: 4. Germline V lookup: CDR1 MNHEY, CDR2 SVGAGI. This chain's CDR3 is CASSFSGLAGSTDTQYF. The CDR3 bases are TGTGCCAGCAGTTTCTCGGGACTAGCGGGGAGCACAGATACGCAGTATTTT.

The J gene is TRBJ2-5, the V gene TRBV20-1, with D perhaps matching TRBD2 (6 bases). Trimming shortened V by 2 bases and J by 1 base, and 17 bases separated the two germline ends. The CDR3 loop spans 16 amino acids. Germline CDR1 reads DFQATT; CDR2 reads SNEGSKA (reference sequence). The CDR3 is CSARPLLAGVQETQYF. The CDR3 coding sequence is TGCAGTGCTAGACCACTACTAGCTGGGGTCCAAGAGACCCAGTACTTC.

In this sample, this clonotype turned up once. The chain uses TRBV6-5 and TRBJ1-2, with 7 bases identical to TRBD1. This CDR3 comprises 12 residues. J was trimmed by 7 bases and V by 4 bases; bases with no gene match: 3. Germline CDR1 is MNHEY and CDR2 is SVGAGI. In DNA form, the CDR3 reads TGTGCCAGCAGTTCGACAGGGTTTGGCTACACCTTC. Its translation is CASSSTGFGYTF.

The CDR3: CASSGGLADNEQFF. Written as DNA, the CDR3 is TGTGCCAGCAGCGGGGGACTAGCGGACAATGAGCAGTTCTTC. J is TRBJ2-1 and V is TRBV9; 11 positions match TRBD2. V lost 3 bases, J lost 5 bases, and 1 base stayed unmatched. The CDR3 length is 14 residues. CDR1 is SGDLS and CDR2 is YYNGEE in the germline V gene.

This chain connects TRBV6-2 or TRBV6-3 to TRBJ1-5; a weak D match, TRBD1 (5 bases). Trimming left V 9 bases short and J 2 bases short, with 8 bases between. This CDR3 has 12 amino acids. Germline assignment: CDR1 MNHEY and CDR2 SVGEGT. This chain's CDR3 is CASRDGNQPQHF. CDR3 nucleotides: TGTGCCAGTCGGGACGGCAATCAGCCCCAGCATTTT.

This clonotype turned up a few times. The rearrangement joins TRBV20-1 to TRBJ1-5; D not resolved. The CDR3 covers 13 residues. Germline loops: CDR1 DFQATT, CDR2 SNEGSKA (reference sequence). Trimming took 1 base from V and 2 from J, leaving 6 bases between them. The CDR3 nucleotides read TGCAGTGCTAGAGGTACAGGCAATCAGCCCCAGCATTTT. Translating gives CSARGTGNQPQHF.

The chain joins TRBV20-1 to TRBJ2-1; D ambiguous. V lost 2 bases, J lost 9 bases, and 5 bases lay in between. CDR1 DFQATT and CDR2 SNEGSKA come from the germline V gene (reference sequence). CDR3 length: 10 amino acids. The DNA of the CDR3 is TGCAGTGCTAGAACCTCTGAGCAGTTCTTC. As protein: CSARTSEQFF.

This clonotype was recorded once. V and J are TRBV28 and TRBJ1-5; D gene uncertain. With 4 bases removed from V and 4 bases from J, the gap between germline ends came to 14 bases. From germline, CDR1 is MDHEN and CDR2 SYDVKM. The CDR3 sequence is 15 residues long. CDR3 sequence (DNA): TGTGCCAGCAGTTCCCCTCAGACGGTAAATCAGCCCCAGCATTTT. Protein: CASSSPQTVNQPQHF.

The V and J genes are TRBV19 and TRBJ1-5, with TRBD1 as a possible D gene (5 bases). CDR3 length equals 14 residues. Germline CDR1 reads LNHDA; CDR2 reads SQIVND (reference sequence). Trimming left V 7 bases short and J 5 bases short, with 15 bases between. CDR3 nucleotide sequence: TGTGCCAGTATGCGCAGGGCGAGGGATCAGCCCCAGCATTTT. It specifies CASMRRARDQPQHF. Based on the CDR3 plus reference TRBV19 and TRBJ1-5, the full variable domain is DGGITQSPKYLFRKEGQNVTLSCEQNLNHDAMYWYRQDPGQGLRLIYYSQIVNDFQKGDIAEGYSVSREKKESFPLTVTSAQKNPTAFYLCASMRRARDQPQHFGDGTRLSIL.

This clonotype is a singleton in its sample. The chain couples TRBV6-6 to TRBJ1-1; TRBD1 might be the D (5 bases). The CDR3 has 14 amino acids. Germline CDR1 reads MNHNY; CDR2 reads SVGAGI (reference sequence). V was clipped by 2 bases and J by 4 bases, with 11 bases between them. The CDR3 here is CASSYGAGGTEAFF. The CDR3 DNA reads TGTGCCAGCAGTTACGGAGCGGGGGGCACTGAAGCTTTCTTT.

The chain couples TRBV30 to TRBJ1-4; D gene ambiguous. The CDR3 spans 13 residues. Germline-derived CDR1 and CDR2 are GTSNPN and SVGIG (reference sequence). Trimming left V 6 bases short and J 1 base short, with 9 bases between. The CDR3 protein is CACQVLTNEKLFF. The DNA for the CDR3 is TGTGCCTGTCAGGTGTTAACTAATGAAAAACTGTTTTTT. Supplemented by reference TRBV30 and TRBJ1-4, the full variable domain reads SQTIHQWPATLVQPVGSPLSLECTVEGTSNPNLYWYRQAAGRGLQLLFYSVGIGQISSEVPQNLSASRPQDRQFILSSKKLLLSDSGFYLCACQVLTNEKLFFGSGTQLSVL.

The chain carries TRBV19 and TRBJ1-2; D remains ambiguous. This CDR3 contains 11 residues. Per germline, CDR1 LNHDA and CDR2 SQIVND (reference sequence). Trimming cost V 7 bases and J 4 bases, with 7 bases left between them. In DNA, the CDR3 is TGTGCCAGTACGGGCGGCTATGGCTACACCTTC. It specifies CASTGGYGYTF.

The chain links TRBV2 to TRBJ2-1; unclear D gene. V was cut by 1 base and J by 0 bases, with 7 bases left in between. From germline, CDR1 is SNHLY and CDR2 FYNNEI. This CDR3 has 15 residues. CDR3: CASSEDGSSYNEQFF. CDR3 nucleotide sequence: TGTGCCAGCAGTGAAGACGGCAGCTCCTACAATGAGCAGTTCTTC.

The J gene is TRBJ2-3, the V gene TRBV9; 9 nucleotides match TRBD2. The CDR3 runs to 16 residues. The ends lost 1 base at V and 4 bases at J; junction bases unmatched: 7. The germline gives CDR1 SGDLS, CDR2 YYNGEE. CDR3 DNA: TGTGCCAGCAGCGTAAAGGGCGGGGGGGCCGCAGATACGCAGTATTTT. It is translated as CASSVKGGGAADTQYF.

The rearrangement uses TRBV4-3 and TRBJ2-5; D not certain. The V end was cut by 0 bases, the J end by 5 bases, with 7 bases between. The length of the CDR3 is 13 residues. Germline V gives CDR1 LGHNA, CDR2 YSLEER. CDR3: CASSQDVTETQYF. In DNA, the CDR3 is TGCGCCAGCAGCCAAGATGTTACCGAGACCCAGTACTTC.

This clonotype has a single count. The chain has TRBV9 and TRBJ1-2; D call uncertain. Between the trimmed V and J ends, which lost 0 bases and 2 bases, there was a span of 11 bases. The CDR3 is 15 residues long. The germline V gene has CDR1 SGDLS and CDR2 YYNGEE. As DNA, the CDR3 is TGTGCCAGCAGCGTAGGTACAGTCGGGAACTATGGCTACACCTTC. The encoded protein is CASSVGTVGNYGYTF. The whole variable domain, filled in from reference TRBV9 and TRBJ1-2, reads DSGVTQTPKHLITATGQRVTLRCSPRSGDLSVYWYQQSLDQGLQFLIQYYNGEERAKGNILERFSAQQFPDLHSELNLSSLELGDSALYFCASSVGTVGNYGYTFGSGTRLTVV.

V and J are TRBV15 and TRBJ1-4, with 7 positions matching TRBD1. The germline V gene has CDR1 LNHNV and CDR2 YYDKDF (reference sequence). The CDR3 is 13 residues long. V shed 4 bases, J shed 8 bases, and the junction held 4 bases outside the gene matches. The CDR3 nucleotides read TGTGCCACCAGCACAGGGGGTCGGGAAAAACTGTTTTTT. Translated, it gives CATSTGGREKLFF.

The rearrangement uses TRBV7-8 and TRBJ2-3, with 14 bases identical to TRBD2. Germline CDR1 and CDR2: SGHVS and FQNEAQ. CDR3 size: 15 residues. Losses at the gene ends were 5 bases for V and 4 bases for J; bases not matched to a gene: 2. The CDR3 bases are TGTGCCAGCAGCAGACTAGCGGGGGGGCCAGATACGCAGTATTTT. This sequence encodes CASSRLAGGPDTQYF.

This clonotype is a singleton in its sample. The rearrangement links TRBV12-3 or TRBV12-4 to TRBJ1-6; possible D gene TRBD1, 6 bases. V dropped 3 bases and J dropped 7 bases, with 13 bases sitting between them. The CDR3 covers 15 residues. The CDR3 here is CASSFYQGHNSPLHF. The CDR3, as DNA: TGTGCCAGCAGTTTTTATCAGGGGCACAATTCACCCCTCCACTTT.

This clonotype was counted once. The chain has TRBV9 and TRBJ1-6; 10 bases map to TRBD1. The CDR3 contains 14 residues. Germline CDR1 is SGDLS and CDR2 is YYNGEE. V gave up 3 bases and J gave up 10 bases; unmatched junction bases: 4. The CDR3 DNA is TGTGCCAGCAGCGCCCGGGACAGGGGATCACCCCTCCACTTT. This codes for CASSARDRGSPLHF.

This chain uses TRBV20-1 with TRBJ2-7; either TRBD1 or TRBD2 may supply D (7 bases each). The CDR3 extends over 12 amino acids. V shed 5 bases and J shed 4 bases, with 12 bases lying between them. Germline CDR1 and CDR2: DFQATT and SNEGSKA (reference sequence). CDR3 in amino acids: CSADQGGYEQYF. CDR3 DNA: TGCAGTGCTGACCAGGGGGGGTACGAGCAGTACTTC.

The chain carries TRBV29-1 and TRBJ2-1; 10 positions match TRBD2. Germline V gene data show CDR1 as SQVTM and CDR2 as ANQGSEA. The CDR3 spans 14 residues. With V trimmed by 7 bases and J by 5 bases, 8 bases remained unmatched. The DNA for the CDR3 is TGCAGCGGATTGACTAGCGGGTTGAACAATGAGCAGTTCTTC. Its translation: CSGLTSGLNNEQFF.

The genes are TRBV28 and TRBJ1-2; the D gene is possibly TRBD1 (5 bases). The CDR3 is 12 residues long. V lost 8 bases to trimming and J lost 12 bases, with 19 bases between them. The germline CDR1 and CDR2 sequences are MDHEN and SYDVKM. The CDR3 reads CASWDEQARDTF. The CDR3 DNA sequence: TGTGCCAGCTGGGATGAACAGGCTCGTGACACCTTC.

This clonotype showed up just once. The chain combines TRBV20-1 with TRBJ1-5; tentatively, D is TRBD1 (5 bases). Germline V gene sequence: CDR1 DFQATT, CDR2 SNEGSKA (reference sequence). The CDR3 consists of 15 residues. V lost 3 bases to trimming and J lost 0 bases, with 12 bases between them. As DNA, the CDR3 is TGCAGTGCTAGGGGGGAGATTCATAGCAATCAGCCCCAGCATTTT. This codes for CSARGEIHSNQPQHF.

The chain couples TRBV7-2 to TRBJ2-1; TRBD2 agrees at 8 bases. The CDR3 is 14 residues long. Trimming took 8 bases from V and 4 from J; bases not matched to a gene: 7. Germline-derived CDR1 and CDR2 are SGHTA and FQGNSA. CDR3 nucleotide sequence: TGTGCCAGCCGGTTCGGGGGGGAATACAATGAGCAGTTCTTC. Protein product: CASRFGGEYNEQFF.

The CDR3 sequence: CASSHGRGRGGTDTQYF. The CDR3 bases are TGTGCCAGCAGCCATGGCCGCGGGCGGGGCGGCACAGATACGCAGTATTTT. This chain links TRBV3-1 with TRBJ2-3; perhaps TRBD2 as D (6 bases). V was trimmed by 3 bases and J by 1 base, leaving 17 bases between them. The CDR3 has 17 residues. CDR1 and CDR2 (germline): LGHDT, YNNKEL (reference sequence).

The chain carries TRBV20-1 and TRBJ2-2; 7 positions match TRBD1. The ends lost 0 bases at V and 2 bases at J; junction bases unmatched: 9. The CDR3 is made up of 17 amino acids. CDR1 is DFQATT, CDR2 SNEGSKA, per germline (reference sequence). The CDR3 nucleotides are TGCAGTGCTAGAGATATCCGGACAGGTTTAAACACCGGGGAGCTGTTTTTT. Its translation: CSARDIRTGLNTGELFF.

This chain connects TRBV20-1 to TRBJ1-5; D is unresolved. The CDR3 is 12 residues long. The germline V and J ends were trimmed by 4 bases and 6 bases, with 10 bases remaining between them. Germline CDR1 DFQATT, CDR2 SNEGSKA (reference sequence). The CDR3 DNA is TGCAGTGCTAAGGATGGCAGTCAGCCCCAGCATTTT. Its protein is CSAKDGSQPQHF.

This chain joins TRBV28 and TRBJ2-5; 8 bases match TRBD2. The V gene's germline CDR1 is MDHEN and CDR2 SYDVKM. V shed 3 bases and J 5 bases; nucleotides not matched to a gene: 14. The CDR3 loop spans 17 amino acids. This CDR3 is CASSFRLAPTGPETQYF. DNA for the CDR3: TGTGCCAGCAGTTTTCGACTAGCGCCCACGGGGCCGGAGACCCAGTACTTC. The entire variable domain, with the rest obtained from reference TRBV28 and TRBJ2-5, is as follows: DVKVTQSSRYLVKRTGEKVFLECVQDMDHENMFWYRQDPGLGLRLIYFSYDVKMKEKGDIPEGYSVSREKKERFSLILESASTNQTSMYLCASSFRLAPTGPETQYFGPGTRLLVL.